The clone carrying this T cell receptor beta chain has more than one count but fewer than ten. Its specificity is not known. cDNA molecules carried unique molecular identifiers, and template switching added a universal primer site. TCRdb fed the 5' RACE reads into MiXCR, producing one record per CDR3 protein. The table has hundreds of thousands of distinct CDR3 sequences, roughly 7.1% seen once. The data stem from a study of identical twins. Study-wide points: Out-of-frame alpha sequences shared between twins exhibited an excess of low generation probability.

These data were likewise used in another study, on yellow fever vaccine responses in identical twins. Turning to that study: As reported, the vaccine T cell response of twins seemed partly convergent and partly personalized.

The TCR comes from a young woman in good health. Sequenced: PBMCs.

CDR3 bases: TGTGCCAGCAGCCAATCGGGCGGGGCTCGGAATGAGCAGTTCTTC. Protein: CASSQSGGARNEQFF. The chain links TRBV3-1 to TRBJ2-1; D might be TRBD2 (6 bases). Germline assignment: CDR1 LGHDT and CDR2 YNNKEL (reference sequence). CDR3 size: 15 residues. The ends were cut back, 2 bases at V and 7 bases at J, with 15 bases in the middle.